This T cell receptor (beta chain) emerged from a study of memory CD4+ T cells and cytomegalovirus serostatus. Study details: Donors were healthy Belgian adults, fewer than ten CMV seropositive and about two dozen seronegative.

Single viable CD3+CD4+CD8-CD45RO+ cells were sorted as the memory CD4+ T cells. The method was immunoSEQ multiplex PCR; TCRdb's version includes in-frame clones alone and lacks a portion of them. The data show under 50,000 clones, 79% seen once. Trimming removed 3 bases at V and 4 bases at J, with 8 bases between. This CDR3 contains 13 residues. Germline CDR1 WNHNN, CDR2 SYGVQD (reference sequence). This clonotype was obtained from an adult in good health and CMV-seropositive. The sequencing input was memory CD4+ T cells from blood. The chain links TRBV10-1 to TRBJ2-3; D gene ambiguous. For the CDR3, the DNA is TGCGCCAGCAGTGATACTGACCCAGATACGCAGTATTTT. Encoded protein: CASSDTDPDTQYF.